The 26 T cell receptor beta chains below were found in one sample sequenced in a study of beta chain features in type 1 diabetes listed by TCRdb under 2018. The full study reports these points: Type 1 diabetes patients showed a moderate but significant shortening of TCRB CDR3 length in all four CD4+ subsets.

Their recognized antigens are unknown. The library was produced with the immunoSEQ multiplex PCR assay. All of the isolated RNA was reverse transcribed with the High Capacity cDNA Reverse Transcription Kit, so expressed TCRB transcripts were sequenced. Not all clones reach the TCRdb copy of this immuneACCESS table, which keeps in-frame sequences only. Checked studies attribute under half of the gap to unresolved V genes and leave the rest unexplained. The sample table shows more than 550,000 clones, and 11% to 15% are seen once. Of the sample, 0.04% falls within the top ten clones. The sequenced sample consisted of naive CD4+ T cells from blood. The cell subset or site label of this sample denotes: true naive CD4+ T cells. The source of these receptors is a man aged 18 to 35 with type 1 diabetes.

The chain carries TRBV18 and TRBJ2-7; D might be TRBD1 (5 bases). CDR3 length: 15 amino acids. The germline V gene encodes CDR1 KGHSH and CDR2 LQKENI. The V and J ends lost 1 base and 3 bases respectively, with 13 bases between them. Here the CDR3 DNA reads TGTGCCAGCTCACCACAGGGGCGAGCTAGCTACGAGCAGTACTTC. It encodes CASSPQGRASYEQYF.

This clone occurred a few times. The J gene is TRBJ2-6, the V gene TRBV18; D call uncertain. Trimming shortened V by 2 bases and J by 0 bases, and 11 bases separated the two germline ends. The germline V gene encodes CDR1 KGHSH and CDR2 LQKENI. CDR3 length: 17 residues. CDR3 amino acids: CASSPSDGHSGANVLTF. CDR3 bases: TGTGCCAGCTCACCATCCGACGGGCACTCTGGGGCCAACGTCCTGACTTTC.

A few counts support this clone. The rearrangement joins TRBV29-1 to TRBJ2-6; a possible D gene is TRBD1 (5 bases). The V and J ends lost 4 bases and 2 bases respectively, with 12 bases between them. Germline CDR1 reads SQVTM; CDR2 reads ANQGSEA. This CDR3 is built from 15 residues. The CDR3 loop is CSVGISGTGANVLTF. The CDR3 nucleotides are TGCAGCGTTGGGATCTCAGGGACTGGGGCCAACGTCCTGACTTTC.

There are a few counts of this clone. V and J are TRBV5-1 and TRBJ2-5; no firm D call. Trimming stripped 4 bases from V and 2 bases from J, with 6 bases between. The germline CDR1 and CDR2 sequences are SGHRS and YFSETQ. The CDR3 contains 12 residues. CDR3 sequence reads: CASSPQQETQYF. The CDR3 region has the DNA TGCGCCAGCAGCCCCCAACAAGAGACCCAGTACTTC.

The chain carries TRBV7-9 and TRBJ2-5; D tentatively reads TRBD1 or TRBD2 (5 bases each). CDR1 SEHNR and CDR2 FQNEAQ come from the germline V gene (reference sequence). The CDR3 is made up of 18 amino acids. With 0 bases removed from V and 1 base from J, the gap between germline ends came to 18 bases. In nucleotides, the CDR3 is TGTGCCAGCAGCTTAGCGATGGGGCCAGGGAGAGGCCAAGAGACCCAGTACTTC. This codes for CASSLAMGPGRGQETQYF.

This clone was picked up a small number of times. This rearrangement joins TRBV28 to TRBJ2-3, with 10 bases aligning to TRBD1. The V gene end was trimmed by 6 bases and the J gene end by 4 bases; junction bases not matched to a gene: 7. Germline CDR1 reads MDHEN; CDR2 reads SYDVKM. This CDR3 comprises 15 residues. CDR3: CASSPPGTGADTQYF. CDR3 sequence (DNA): TGTGCCAGCAGCCCTCCCGGGACAGGGGCAGATACGCAGTATTTT. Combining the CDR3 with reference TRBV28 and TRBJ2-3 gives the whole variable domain DVKVTQSSRYLVKRTGEKVFLECVQDMDHENMFWYRQDPGLGLRLIYFSYDVKMKEKGDIPEGYSVSREKKERFSLILESASTNQTSMYLCASSPPGTGADTQYFGPGTRLTVL.

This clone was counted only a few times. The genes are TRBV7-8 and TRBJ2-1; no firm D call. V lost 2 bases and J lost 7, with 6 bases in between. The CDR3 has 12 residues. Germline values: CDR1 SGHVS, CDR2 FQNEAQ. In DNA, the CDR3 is TGTGCCAGCAGCTTATCAGGAAATGAGCAGTTCTTC. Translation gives CASSLSGNEQFF.

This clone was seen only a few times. The CDR3 DNA reads TGTGCCTGGGACAGGCTCTACGAGCAGTACTTC. Residues: CAWDRLYEQYF. The chain carries TRBV30 and TRBJ2-7; possibly TRBD1 for D (6 bases). This CDR3 region has 11 residues. CDR1 and CDR2 from the germline V gene are GTSNPN and SVGIG (reference sequence). V shed 5 bases and J shed 3 bases, with 8 bases lying between them.

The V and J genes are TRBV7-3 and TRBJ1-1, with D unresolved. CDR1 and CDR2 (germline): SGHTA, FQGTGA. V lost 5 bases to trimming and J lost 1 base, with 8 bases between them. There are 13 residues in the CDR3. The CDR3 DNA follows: TGTGCCAGCAGCCAGGACCAGAACACTGAAGCTTTCTTT. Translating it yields CASSQDQNTEAFF. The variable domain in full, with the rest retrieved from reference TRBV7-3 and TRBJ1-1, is GAGVSQTPSNKVTEKGKYVELRCDPISGHTALYWYRQSLGQGPEFLIYFQGTGAADDSGLPNDRFFAVRPEGSVSTLKIQRTERGDSAVYLCASSQDQNTEAFFGQGTRLTVV.

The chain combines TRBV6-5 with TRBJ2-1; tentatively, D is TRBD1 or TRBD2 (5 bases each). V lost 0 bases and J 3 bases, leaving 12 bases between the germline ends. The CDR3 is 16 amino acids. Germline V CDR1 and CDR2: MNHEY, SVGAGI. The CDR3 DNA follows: TGTGCCAGCAGTTACTCAAGGGGCGGGTTCTACAATGAGCAGTTCTTC. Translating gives CASSYSRGGFYNEQFF.

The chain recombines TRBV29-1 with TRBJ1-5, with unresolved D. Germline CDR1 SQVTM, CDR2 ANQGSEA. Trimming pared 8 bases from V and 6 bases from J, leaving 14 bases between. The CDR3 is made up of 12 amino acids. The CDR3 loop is CSTGEGSQPQHF. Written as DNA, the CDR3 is TGCAGCACGGGAGAGGGCTCTCAGCCCCAGCATTTT.

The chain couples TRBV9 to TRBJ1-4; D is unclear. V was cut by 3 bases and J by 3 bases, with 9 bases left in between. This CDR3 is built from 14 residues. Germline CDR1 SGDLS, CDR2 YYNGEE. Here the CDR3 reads CASSAVGANEKLFF. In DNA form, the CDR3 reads TGTGCCAGCAGCGCGGTTGGAGCTAATGAAAAACTGTTTTTT.

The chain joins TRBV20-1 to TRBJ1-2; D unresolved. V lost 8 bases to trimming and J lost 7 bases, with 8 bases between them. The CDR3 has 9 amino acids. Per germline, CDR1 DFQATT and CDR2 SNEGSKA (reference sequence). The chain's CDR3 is CSPARGYTF. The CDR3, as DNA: TGCAGTCCCGCGCGTGGCTACACCTTC.

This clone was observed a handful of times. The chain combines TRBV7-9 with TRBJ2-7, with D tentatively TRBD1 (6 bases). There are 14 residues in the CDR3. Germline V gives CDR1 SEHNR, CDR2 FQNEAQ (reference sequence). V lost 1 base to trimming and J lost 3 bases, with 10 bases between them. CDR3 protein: CASSLGQGFYEQYF. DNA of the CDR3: TGTGCCAGCAGCTTAGGGCAGGGGTTCTACGAGCAGTACTTC.

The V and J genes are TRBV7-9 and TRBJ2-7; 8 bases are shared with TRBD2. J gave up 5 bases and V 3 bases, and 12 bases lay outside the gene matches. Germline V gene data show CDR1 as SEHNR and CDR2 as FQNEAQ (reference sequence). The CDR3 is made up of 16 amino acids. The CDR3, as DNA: TGTGCCAGCAGCTTCCCCGACCCTAGCGGGTACCACGAGCAGTACTTC. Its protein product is CASSFPDPSGYHEQYF.

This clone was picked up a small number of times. CDR3 bases: TGCGCCAGCAGCGACGCACAGCGGAGCTCCTACAATGAGCAGTTCTTC. Translated, it gives CASSDAQRSSYNEQFF. The chain employs TRBV5-1 and TRBJ2-1, with D possibly TRBD2 on 5 matching bases. Germline V gives CDR1 SGHRS, CDR2 YFSETQ. The V and J ends lost 4 bases and 0 bases respectively, with 14 bases between them. This CDR3 has 16 amino acids.

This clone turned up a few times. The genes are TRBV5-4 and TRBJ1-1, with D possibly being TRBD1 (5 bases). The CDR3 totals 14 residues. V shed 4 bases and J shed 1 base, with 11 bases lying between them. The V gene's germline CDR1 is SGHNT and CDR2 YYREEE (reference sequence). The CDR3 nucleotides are TGTGCCAGCAGCCAACTCACAGGGAACACTGAAGCTTTCTTT. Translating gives CASSQLTGNTEAFF.

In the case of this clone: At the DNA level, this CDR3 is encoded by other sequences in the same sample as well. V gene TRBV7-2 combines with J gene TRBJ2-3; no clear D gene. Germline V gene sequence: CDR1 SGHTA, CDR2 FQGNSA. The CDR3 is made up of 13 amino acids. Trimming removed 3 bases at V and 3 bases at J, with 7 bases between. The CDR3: CASSFSGTDTQYF. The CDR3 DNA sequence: TGTGCCAGCAGCTTTTCCGGAACAGATACGCAGTATTTT.

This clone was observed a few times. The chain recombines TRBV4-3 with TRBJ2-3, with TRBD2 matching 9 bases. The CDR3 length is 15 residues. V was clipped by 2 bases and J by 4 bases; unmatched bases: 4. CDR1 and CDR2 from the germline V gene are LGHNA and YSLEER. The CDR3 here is CASSQNSGGPDTQYF. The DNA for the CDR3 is TGCGCCAGCAGCCAAAATAGCGGGGGTCCAGATACGCAGTATTTT.

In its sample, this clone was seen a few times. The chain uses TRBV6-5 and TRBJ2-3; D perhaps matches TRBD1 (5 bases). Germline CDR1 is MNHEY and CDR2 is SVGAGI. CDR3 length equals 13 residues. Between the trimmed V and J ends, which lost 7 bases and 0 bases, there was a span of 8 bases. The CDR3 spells CASKRGSTDTQYF. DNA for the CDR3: TGTGCCAGCAAAAGGGGAAGCACAGATACGCAGTATTTT.

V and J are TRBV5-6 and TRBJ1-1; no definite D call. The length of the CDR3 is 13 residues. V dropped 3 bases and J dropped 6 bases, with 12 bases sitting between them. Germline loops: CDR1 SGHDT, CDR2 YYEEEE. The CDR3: CASSSSEGPEAFF. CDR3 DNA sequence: TGTGCCAGCAGCTCCTCGGAGGGCCCTGAAGCTTTCTTT.

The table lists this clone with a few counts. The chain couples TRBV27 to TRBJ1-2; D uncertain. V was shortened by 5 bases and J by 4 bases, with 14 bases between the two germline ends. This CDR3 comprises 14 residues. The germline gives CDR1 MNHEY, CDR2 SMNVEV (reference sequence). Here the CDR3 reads CASSRAVNSYGYTF. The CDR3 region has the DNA TGTGCCAGCAGTCGGGCCGTGAACTCCTATGGCTACACCTTC.

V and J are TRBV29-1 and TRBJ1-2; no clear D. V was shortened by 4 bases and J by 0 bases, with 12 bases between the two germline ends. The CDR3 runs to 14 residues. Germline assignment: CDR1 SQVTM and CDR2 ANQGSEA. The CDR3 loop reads CSVAPKVPNYGYTF. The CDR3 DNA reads TGCAGCGTTGCGCCCAAAGTCCCTAACTATGGCTACACCTTC.

CDR3 residues: CAISGDRYSPLHF. The DNA of the CDR3 is TGTGCCATCAGCGGGGACAGGTATTCACCCCTCCACTTT. The chain joins TRBV10-3 to TRBJ1-6, with TRBD1 matching 8 bases. J gave up 8 bases and V 6 bases, and 3 bases lay outside the gene matches. The CDR3 loop spans 13 amino acids. Germline values: CDR1 ENHRY, CDR2 SYGVKD.

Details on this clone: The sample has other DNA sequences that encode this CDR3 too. DNA of the CDR3: TGCGCCAGCAGCCTGGGACTAGCGGGGTCCAATGAGCAGTTCTTC. This gives the protein CASSLGLAGSNEQFF. The chain is built from TRBV5-1 and TRBJ2-1; 13 bases align to TRBD2. With 4 bases clipped from V and 6 bases from J, the junction kept 4 bases outside the gene matches. The length of the CDR3 is 15 residues. Germline V lookup: CDR1 SGHRS, CDR2 YFSETQ.

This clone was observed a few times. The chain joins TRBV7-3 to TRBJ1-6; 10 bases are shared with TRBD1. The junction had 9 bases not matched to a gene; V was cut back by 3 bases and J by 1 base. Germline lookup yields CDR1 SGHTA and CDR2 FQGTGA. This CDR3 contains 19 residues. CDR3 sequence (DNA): TGTGCCAGCAGCTTCCAAATGGGGGACAGGGGTTCCTATAATTCACCCCTCCACTTT. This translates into CASSFQMGDRGSYNSPLHF.